This entry is about one T cell receptor beta chain. This clonotype has at least ten counts. Its binding antigen is unknown. No base-level quality is on record; no much larger clone is a single base apart. Relative to germline, V is missing 5 bases and J is missing 3 bases, with 6 bases of the junction outside any gene match. From the cysteine through the phenylalanine, the CDR3 covers 15 amino acids. Only CDR3 DNA is held: 45 bases, read in frame from base 1. The germline V gene encodes CDR1 SGHRS and CDR2 YFSETQ. Libraries were constructed by 5' RACE. The instrument was an Illumina HiSeq 2000. Template switching introduced a universal primer binding site; the final cDNA contained a unique molecular identifier, enabling accurate counting of TCR cDNA molecules. First-strand cDNA for TCR alpha and beta chains was synthesized from specific primers in the conserved constant-segment region. To control for contamination, each cDNA library was double barcoded with a SMART-Mk sample barcode plus Illumina barcodes. TruSeq adapter sequences, together with Illumina sample barcodes, were added in two successive PCR steps. TCR alpha and beta cDNA libraries were sequenced on the Illumina HiSeq platform with custom primers. The source study handled its data this way. MiGEC processed the raw reads to extract unique molecular identifiers, while MiXCR was used to determine the CDR3 positions. Recombination models were inferred per individual with the repgenHMM and IGoR tools using an EM algorithm. Shared clonotypes were analyzed with the tcR package in R, and sharing was normalized by the product of cloneset sizes. Out-of-frame nonproductive sequences were analyzed to study raw recombination free of thymic and clonal selection effects. The raw public data were reprocessed by TCRdb itself: fastp quality trimming at Q25, MiXCR clonotype calling, in-frame beta chains only. Rows with one shared CDR3 protein collapse into an entry with the most common genes and DNA. These V and J calls derive from TCRdb rather than the authors' analysis. The sample has hundreds of thousands of distinct CDR3 sequences on record, 8.5% to 9.5% of them singletons. The ten largest clonotypes hold around 0.95% of the sample.

All donors were healthy Caucasians. Three pairs of female monozygotic twins, all aged about 18 to 29 years, were included in the twin cohort. Peripheral blood mononuclear cells were the source from which RNA for the TCR libraries was isolated. This record belongs to a study of identical twins (dated by TCRdb to the mid-2010s). About the investigation overall: The study deep-sequenced TCR alpha and beta repertoires from monozygotic twins, unrelated adults of various ages and cord blood to test whether fetal clonotypes persist. To rule out contamination, replicate twin experiments were performed at different times with different library preparation protocols.

General findings and caveats noted by the study authors: The excess sharing between twins in beta out-of-frame sequences was weaker because fewer shared sequences reduced the signal-to-noise ratio. Compared with coincidental sharing between unrelated individuals, out-of-frame TCR alpha sequences shared between twins had an excess of sequences with low generation probability. Because the same donors could not be followed over many years, the conclusions relied on cross-sectional statistical analysis. Fewer insertions were carried by abundant cord blood beta clonotypes; a weaker similar trend was observed in young adult naive repertoires, while no such trend was observed in memory repertoires. Invariant T cells such as MAIT and iNKT could partly confound zero-insertion analyses, though diverse VJ usage argued against this for most clonotypes. In monozygotic twins, out-of-frame TCR alpha sharing was systematically underestimated by recombination models, although the models agreed with sharing between unrelated individuals.

This same sample was also taken into another study, of yellow fever vaccine responses in identical twins. In that second paper, the authors write: The authors reported that the T cell response to vaccination in identical twins appeared partly convergent and partly personalized. In the study, vaccine-responding T cell clones were precisely tracked in identical twins.

The source material was PBMCs. The receptor's source is a woman aged 18-35 years in good health. The rearranged segments are TRBV5-1 and TRBJ2-3; a stretch of 10 junction bases matches TRBD2. The CDR3 amino acid sequence is: CASSASGGATDTQYF. The DNA sequence is TGCGCCAGCAGTGCGAGCGGGGGGGCAACAGATACGCAGTATTTT.